This TCR beta chain was obtained from a study of OX40 agonist ivuxolimab in advanced cancers. Study-wide context: Patients with hepatocellular carcinoma, melanoma, renal cell or head and neck cancer made up the dose-escalation patients.

With regard to this clone: As yet, its antigen is unknown.

Libraries were prepared by immunoSEQ multiplex PCR; TCRdb keeps only in-frame clonotypes and omits some of them. The table includes approximately 38,000 clones, about 82% detected once. Findings and caveats of the study: Both CD4+ and CD8+ T cell populations in blood had undergone clonal expansion by week 6 at 0.1 to 3.0 mg/kg.

J gave up 2 bases and V 5 bases, and 4 bases lay outside the gene matches. The germline CDR1 and CDR2 sequences are SGHTA and FQGNSA. This CDR3 is built from 14 residues. The source was CD4+ or CD8+ T cells sorted from blood, collected in a trial of the OX40 agonist ivuxolimab. The rearrangement uses TRBV7-2 and TRBJ2-5; TRBD1 matches at 8 bases. The receptor was derived from an adult with an advanced solid tumor such as melanoma, head and neck, liver or kidney cancer. CDR3 amino acids: CASSTYRGQETQYF. The CDR3 DNA sequence: TGTGCCAGCAGCACATACAGGGGGCAAGAGACCCAGTACTTC. The whole variable domain, filled in from reference TRBV7-2 and TRBJ2-5, reads GAGVSQSPSNKVTEKGKDVELRCDPISGHTALYWYRQSLGQGLEFLIYFQGNSAPDKSGLPSDRFSAERTGGSVSTLTIQRTQQEDSAVYLCASSTYRGQETQYFGPGTRLLVL.